This T cell receptor beta chain was sequenced for a study of Graves' ophthalmopathy and Graves' hyperthyroidism. V shed 9 bases and J shed 1 base, with 6 bases lying between them. CDR3 size: 12 residues. Germline V gene data show CDR1 as KGHDR and CDR2 as SFDVKD. Among the exclusions were patients with other autoimmune diseases, uncontrolled infections, pregnancy or lactation. Of note for this clonotype: Possible read error: a much larger clone is one base away.

RNA transcripts were the source from which TCR beta CDR3 regions were amplified. Second-round multiplex PCR came after a first-round RT-PCR that employed HTBI primers. TCRdb reprocessed the multiplex PCR reads via MiXCR and lists one record per CDR3 protein. The data show some 750,000 distinct CDR3 sequences, 40% seen once. The sequence derives from an adult man with Graves' ophthalmopathy. The rearrangement uses TRBV24-1 and TRBJ1-5, with D possibly matching TRBD1 (6 bases). Sequenced sample: peripheral blood. The DNA for the CDR3 is TGTGCCACCGGACAGAGCAATCAGCCCCAGCATTTT. Translation gives CATGQSNQPQHF.